One sample yielded the 6 T cell receptor beta chains listed below, sequenced in a study of T cell changes during pregnancy in multiple sclerosis (dated by TCRdb to between 2018 and 2020). The method behind the library was the immunoSEQ multiplex PCR assay. TCRdb provides this immuneACCESS table in a form limited to in-frame rearrangements. Some clones are lacking; in checked studies, under half of them reflect an unresolved V gene, and why the rest are absent is not known. Present in this sample are about 89,000 clones, 92% of which were seen just once. Of the sample, 2% to 3% is held by the ten largest clones. This specimen was peripheral blood, taken after pregnancy. The receptor source for this set is a female donor in good health, enrolled as a control in a pregnancy study.

The gene calls are TRBV2 and TRBJ1-2; 8 nucleotides agree with TRBD1. The CDR3 runs 19 residues. V lost 5 bases, J lost 7 bases, and 24 bases stayed unmatched. CDR1 is SNHLY, CDR2 FYNNEI, per germline. CDR3 residues: CASSLTRPGQASSSGGYTF. CDR3 DNA sequence: TGTGCCAGCAGTTTAACGCGACCGGGACAGGCCTCTTCGAGCGGTGGCTACACCTTC.

J is TRBJ1-4 and V is TRBV11-2, with 11 nucleotides matching TRBD1. The CDR3 is made up of 15 amino acids. In germline, CDR1 is SGHAT, CDR2 FQNNGV. The V and J ends lost 5 bases and 8 bases, in that order; junction bases with no gene match: 7. CDR3 sequence: CASSDRTGGLEKLFF. CDR3 bases: TGTGCCAGCAGCGACCGGACAGGGGGCCTCGAAAAACTGTTTTTT. The full variable domain, in which reference TRBV11-2 and TRBJ1-4 provide the parts outside the CDR3, is EAGVAQSPRYKIIEKRQSVAFWCNPISGHATLYWYQQILGQGPKLLIQFQNNGVVDDSQLPKDRFSAERLKGVDSTLKIQPAKLEDSAVYLCASSDRTGGLEKLFFGSGTQLSVL.

V gene TRBV6-5 combines with J gene TRBJ2-3; D remains ambiguous. V dropped 6 bases and J dropped 4 bases, with 14 bases sitting between them. The CDR3 has 14 residues. CDR1 and CDR2 (germline): MNHEY, SVGAGI. The DNA of the CDR3 is TGTGCCAGCAGCCGAGCTACCCGCCCAGATACGCAGTATTTT. Translating it yields CASSRATRPDTQYF.

This chain links TRBV6-5 with TRBJ2-7; D unresolved. Between the trimmed V and J ends, which lost 5 bases and 3 bases, there was a span of 8 bases. Germline values: CDR1 MNHEY, CDR2 SVGAGI. CDR3 length: 12 amino acids. CDR3 amino acids: CASSRDLYEQYF. CDR3 DNA sequence: TGTGCCAGCAGTAGAGATCTCTACGAGCAGTACTTC.

The genes are TRBV14 and TRBJ2-1; 13 nucleotides match TRBD2. This CDR3 has 22 amino acids. Germline V gene lookup returns CDR1 SGHDN and CDR2 FVKESK. The junction had 24 bases not matched to a gene; V was cut back by 1 base and J by 9 bases. CDR3 residues: CASSQVNLGTSGISINVPEQFF. CDR3 sequence (DNA): TGTGCCAGCAGCCAAGTCAACTTGGGGACTAGCGGGATCTCCATTAATGTCCCTGAGCAGTTCTTC.

Here the CDR3 DNA reads TGTGCCACCAGCAGAGATTTCAGGGCCTCGAGCTCTGGGGCCAACGTCCTGACTTTC. It is translated as CATSRDFRASSSGANVLTF. The gene calls are TRBV15 and TRBJ2-6, with D perhaps matching TRBD1 (5 bases). In germline, CDR1 is LNHNV, CDR2 YYDKDF (reference sequence). The V gene lost 0 bases and the J gene lost 0 bases, with 15 bases spanning the gap. The CDR3 runs to 19 residues. Complete variable domain (other parts from reference TRBV15 and TRBJ2-6): DAMVIQNPRYQVTQFGKPVTLSCSQTLNHNVMYWYQQKSSQAPKLLFHYYDKDFNNEADTPDNFQSRRPNTSFCFLDIRSPGLGDTAMYLCATSRDFRASSSGANVLTFGAGSRLTVL.